This T cell receptor (beta chain) originates from a study of blood T cell repertoires in COVID-19. Study background: The United States, Italy and Spain supplied acute and convalescent COVID-19 samples.

Sequencing used immunoSEQ multiplex PCR; TCRdb keeps in-frame clones, though not all of them. The sample carries a few hundred thousand clones, approximately 85% recorded once. The Seattle patients, enrolled during active infection, were followed longitudinally. The CDR3 is 16 amino acids. From germline, CDR1 is LNHDA and CDR2 SQIVND (reference sequence). Trimming removed 4 bases from V and 0 bases from J, with 12 bases in between. This chain joins TRBV19 and TRBJ2-2; D gene ambiguous. The origin of this receptor is a human donor with COVID-19, enrolled during active disease. The donor label of this sample is uncertain. Sequencing was performed on peripheral blood. The CDR3: CASSRAGTTNTGELFF. CDR3 in DNA: TGTGCCAGTAGTAGGGCCGGAACCACGAACACCGGGGAGCTGTTTTTT.